The T cell receptor beta chain described here comes from a study of T cell responses to AZD1222 COVID-19 vaccine. Overall study findings and caveats: The sample set comprised mostly white British donors with more females, and clonal diversity was possibly underestimated. CD4 TCRs covered the whole spike, strongest at regions 160-218 and 743-854. The study found Spike-specific TCR breadth and depth rose after two AZD1222 doses.

Turning to this clone: Its cognate antigen is unknown.

Trimming cost V 0 bases and J 7 bases, with 8 bases left between them. Germline V gives CDR1 SGDLS, CDR2 YYNGEE. The CDR3 totals 13 residues. TCRdb's table, derived via immunoSEQ multiplex PCR, lists solely in-frame clones and lacks some. The sample has about 100,000 clones; roughly nine tenths are singletons. Source: peripheral blood, taken on day 0 of AZD1222 vaccination. This receptor was obtained from an adult in good health. V is TRBV9 and J is TRBJ2-1; possible D gene TRBD1, 6 bases. The DNA of the CDR3 is TGTGCCAGCAGCGTAGGAGGGACAAATGAGCAGTTCTTC. This codes for CASSVGGTNEQFF.